This entry features one T cell receptor (beta chain) sequence. Using immunoSEQ multiplex PCR, the repertoire was profiled, and TCRdb retains in-frame clones only, with some absent. The data contain about 230,000 clones, over 80% of them seen just once; the ten biggest clones take up 2% to 3%. These data are taken from a study of blood T cell repertoires in COVID-19. On the study more broadly: PBMCs, B-cell-depleted T cells, or T cells were the source of the cDNA or gDNA that made up the material.

Trimming cost V 3 bases and J 0 bases, with 7 bases left between them. There are 14 residues in the CDR3. The germline V gene encodes CDR1 SGDLS and CDR2 YYNGEE. The sequencing sample was made of peripheral blood. The chain carries TRBV9 and TRBJ1-3; D remains ambiguous. The origin of this receptor is a man younger than 45 with COVID-19, enrolled during active disease. CDR3 sequence: CASSEESSGNTIYF. The CDR3 DNA sequence: TGTGCCAGCAGCGAAGAGAGCTCTGGAAACACCATATATTTT.